The 27 T cell receptor beta chains listed next were all sequenced from one sample in a study of T cells in Graves' hyperthyroidism and ophthalmopathy. Researchers took RNA transcripts and amplified the TCR beta CDR3 regions from them. The HTBI primer set drove a first-round RT-PCR of the TCR CDR3. From the multiplex PCR reads, TCRdb called clonotypes with MiXCR, one entry per CDR3 protein. Of roughly 400,000 distinct CDR3 sequences listed, approximately 25% are singletons. Sequenced: blood. All receptors derive from a man aged 50-60 years with Graves' hyperthyroidism.

The chain has TRBV20-1 and TRBJ1-2, with D maybe TRBD1 (6 bases). Germline values: CDR1 DFQATT, CDR2 SNEGSKA (reference sequence). The CDR3 length is 14 residues. Trimming took off 0 bases at V and 8 bases at J, with 16 bases between the two ends. This CDR3 is CSARESRGGWGYTF. The CDR3 bases are TGCAGTGCTAGAGAGTCTAGGGGGGGCTGGGGCTACACCTTC.

The chain has TRBV6-9 and TRBJ2-2; D may be TRBD2 (6 bases). Germline-derived CDR1 and CDR2 are MNHGY and SVAAGI. This CDR3 has 16 amino acids. The V gene lost 3 bases and the J gene lost 0 bases, with 11 bases spanning the gap. CDR3 nucleotides: TGTGCCAGCAGTTACCGCGGCGGGACGAACACCGGGGAGCTGTTTTTT. Translating it yields CASSYRGGTNTGELFF.

The gene calls are TRBV12-3 or TRBV12-4 and TRBJ2-3; 11 bases are shared with TRBD2. CDR3 size: 19 residues. With V trimmed by 5 bases and J by 3 bases, 16 bases remained unmatched. As DNA, the CDR3 is TGTGCCAGCAGTGCCGTGTTGGGTAGCGGGAGGGCCGAAACAGATACGCAGTATTTT. Protein product: CASSAVLGSGRAETDTQYF.

This clonotype was recorded a few times. This chain links TRBV3-1 with TRBJ2-3, with 7 bases lining up with TRBD2. V was clipped by 4 bases and J by 1 base; unmatched bases: 11. Germline V CDR1 and CDR2: LGHDT, YNNKEL (reference sequence). This CDR3 is built from 17 residues. The CDR3 sequence: CASSRISAGAGTDTQYF. The CDR3 DNA reads TGTGCCAGCAGCCGGATCTCCGCGGGAGCGGGCACAGATACGCAGTATTTT.

This clonotype was counted between two and nine times. The chain has TRBV9 and TRBJ2-3; weak D call: TRBD2 (6 bases). The V gene lost 0 bases and the J gene lost 1 base, with 9 bases spanning the gap. The germline gives CDR1 SGDLS, CDR2 YYNGEE. The CDR3 is 15 residues long. For the CDR3, the DNA is TGTGCCAGCAGCGTAGGCTCTAGCGGCACAGATACGCAGTATTTT. Encoded protein: CASSVGSSGTDTQYF. The full variable domain, with the rest looked up from reference TRBV9 and TRBJ2-3, is DSGVTQTPKHLITATGQRVTLRCSPRSGDLSVYWYQQSLDQGLQFLIQYYNGEERAKGNILERFSAQQFPDLHSELNLSSLELGDSALYFCASSVGSSGTDTQYFGPGTRLTVL.

This clonotype has ten or more counts. CDR3 in amino acids: CASSVRGGRETQYF. DNA for the CDR3: TGTGCCAGCAGTGTAAGGGGGGGTCGAGAGACCCAGTACTTC. The V gene is TRBV2, the J gene TRBJ2-5; tentatively, D is TRBD2 (7 bases). The germline gives CDR1 SNHLY, CDR2 FYNNEI. This CDR3 region has 14 residues. The V gene lost 4 bases and the J gene lost 4 bases, with 13 bases spanning the gap. Filled out from reference TRBV2 and TRBJ2-5, the complete variable domain reads EPEVTQTPSHQVTQMGQEVILRCVPISNHLYFYWYRQILGQKVEFLVSFYNNEISEKSEIFDDQFSVERPDGSNFTLKIRSTKLEDSAMYFCASSVRGGRETQYFGPGTRLLVL.

This clonotype was seen at least ten times. V is TRBV28 and J is TRBJ1-1; D unresolved. V was shortened by 3 bases and J by 7 bases, with 12 bases between the two germline ends. The germline V gene has CDR1 MDHEN and CDR2 SYDVKM. There are 13 residues in the CDR3. The CDR3 spells CASSFSLANEAFF. DNA of the CDR3: TGTGCCAGCAGTTTCTCCCTGGCTAATGAAGCTTTCTTT.

The chain recombines TRBV19 with TRBJ1-6; 10 nucleotides agree with TRBD1. With V trimmed by 7 bases and J by 9 bases, 6 bases remained unmatched. The V gene's germline CDR1 is LNHDA and CDR2 SQIVND (reference sequence). The CDR3 runs 14 residues. The CDR3 bases are TGTGCCAGTACCGCGGGACAGGGGATTTCACCCCTCCACTTT. Protein product: CASTAGQGISPLHF.

This clonotype was detected ten times or more. This sequence joins TRBV12-3 or TRBV12-4 and TRBJ2-1; TRBD2 matches 9 bases. The CDR3 sequence is 14 residues long. The ends lost 7 bases at V and 7 bases at J; junction bases unmatched: 8. The CDR3 reads CASNSGLATNEQFF. Here the CDR3 DNA reads TGTGCCAGCAATTCCGGACTAGCGACGAATGAGCAGTTCTTC.

The chain couples TRBV5-4 to TRBJ2-5; no clear D gene. Germline V lookup: CDR1 SGHNT, CDR2 YYREEE (reference sequence). CDR3 length: 15 amino acids. V was trimmed by 1 base and J by 5 bases, leaving 15 bases between them. The CDR3 nucleotides read TGTGCCAGCAGCTTGATCGAAGGATTAGGGGAGACCCAGTACTTC. It specifies CASSLIEGLGETQYF.

This clonotype was counted a few times. Here the CDR3 omits its conserved ending phenylalanine or tryptophan, so a read error is the likely source. The chain has TRBV5-6 and TRBJ2-7; D not resolved. This CDR3 comprises 12 residues. The V gene's germline CDR1 is SGHDT and CDR2 YYEEEE. The CDR3 here is CASSLDSDEQYL. CDR3 coding DNA: TGTGCCAGCAGCTTGGACTCCGACGAGCAGTACCTC.

The V and J genes are TRBV6-1 and TRBJ2-2; TRBD2 aligns across 10 bases. V lost 4 bases to trimming and J lost 6 bases; unmatched junction nucleotides: 5. Germline V CDR1 and CDR2: MNHNS, SASEGT. The CDR3 is 15 residues long. CDR3: CASSASLAGAGELFF. CDR3 nucleotides: TGTGCCAGCAGTGCTTCGCTAGCGGGAGCCGGGGAGCTGTTTTTT.

This chain connects TRBV18 to TRBJ2-7, with D unclear. Germline loops: CDR1 KGHSH, CDR2 LQKENI. CDR3 length: 14 residues. Between the trimmed V and J ends, which lost 0 bases and 2 bases, there was a span of 8 bases. The CDR3 DNA reads as TGTGCCAGCTCACCACCGGCGAAGACCTACGAGCAGTACTTC. Residues: CASSPPAKTYEQYF.

There are a few counts of this clonotype. The V gene is TRBV27, the J gene TRBJ2-3; D not resolved. Trimming left V 2 bases short and J 1 base short, with 10 bases between. The CDR3 has 15 amino acids. Germline values: CDR1 MNHEY, CDR2 SMNVEV (reference sequence). CDR3 in DNA: TGTGCCAGCAGTTTAAGTGGGGTCGGCACAGATACGCAGTATTTT. Translating it yields CASSLSGVGTDTQYF.

This clonotype showed up many times. One end of the junction is discordant with germline, which a read error may explain. This chain joins TRBV20-1 and TRBJ2-5; D not certain. This CDR3 has 12 amino acids. CDR1 is DFQATT, CDR2 SNEGSKA, per germline (reference sequence). The CDR3 DNA reads as TGCAGTGCGAGAGCAGGAAGAGAGACCCAGTACTTC. This gives the protein CSARAGRETQYF.

This clonotype was seen only a few times. The chain uses TRBV6-4 and TRBJ2-2; D gene unclear. The CDR3 is made up of 13 amino acids. Trimming pared 3 bases from V and 5 bases from J, leaving 7 bases between. The germline gives CDR1 MRHNA, CDR2 SNTAGT. CDR3 nucleotides: TGTGCCAGCAGTGAGACAAGAACCGGGGAGCTGTTTTTT. As protein: CASSETRTGELFF.

This chain uses TRBV5-5 with TRBJ1-1; D call uncertain. V lost 1 base to trimming and J lost 1 base, with 14 bases between them. Per germline, CDR1 SGHKS and CDR2 YYEKEE (reference sequence). The CDR3 spans 16 residues. As DNA, the CDR3 is TGTGCCAGCAGCTTGTGGGCAGGTCAAGGGAACACTGAAGCTTTCTTT. Amino acids: CASSLWAGQGNTEAFF.

This clonotype has just one count. The chain carries TRBV28 and TRBJ1-2; 11 bases map to TRBD1. Germline values: CDR1 MDHEN, CDR2 SYDVKM. Trimming removed 2 bases from V and 3 bases from J; junction bases left unmatched: 5. CDR3 length: 16 amino acids. CDR3: CASSLGGQGADYGYTF. The CDR3 DNA sequence: TGTGCCAGCAGTTTAGGAGGACAGGGGGCGGACTATGGCTACACCTTC.

The gene calls are TRBV11-3 and TRBJ2-1; D may be TRBD2 (6 bases). Germline V gene sequence: CDR1 SGHNT, CDR2 YENEEA. V shed 4 bases and J shed 11 bases, with 21 bases lying between them. The CDR3 is 15 amino acids. CDR3 bases: TGTGCCAGCAGCTCGAGACCCCCTCGCGGGGATCAGCAGTTCTTC. Translation gives CASSSRPPRGDQQFF.

On this clonotype itself: A read error may produce the germline difference seen at one junction end. V is TRBV18 and J is TRBJ2-5, with D perhaps given as TRBD1 or TRBD2 (5 bases each). In germline, CDR1 is KGHSH, CDR2 LQKENI. The CDR3 consists of 15 residues. CDR3 in amino acids: CTSSPGSGIQETQYF. CDR3 bases: TGTACCAGCTCACCAGGGTCGGGGATCCAAGAGACCCAGTACTTC.

This clonotype was observed a handful of times. The gene calls are TRBV3-1 and TRBJ1-4; 8 bases map to TRBD1. CDR1 is LGHDT and CDR2 is YNNKEL in the germline V gene (reference sequence). The CDR3 extends over 15 amino acids. CDR3 in DNA: TGTGCGACGGCAAAGGACAGGGTTGGCGCTGAAAAACTGTTTTTT. Its translation is CATAKDRVGAEKLFF.

Notes on this clonotype: The germline gene is not matched at one end of the junction; a read error may be the cause. The rearrangement joins TRBV7-7 to TRBJ2-5; D is undetermined. The germline V gene has CDR1 SSHAT and CDR2 FNYEAQ (reference sequence). The CDR3 is made up of 13 amino acids. The chain's CDR3 is CASSLSTMGTQYF. The CDR3 DNA sequence: TGTGCTAGCAGCTTATCGACGATGGGGACCCAGTACTTC.

This clonotype was recorded many times. This chain links TRBV29-1 with TRBJ1-5, with 9 bases lining up with TRBD1. Germline CDR1 and CDR2: SQVTM and ANQGSEA. There are 13 residues in the CDR3. The V gene end was trimmed by 4 bases and the J gene end by 5 bases; junction bases not matched to a gene: 3. The CDR3 region is CSVGTGVDQPQHF. CDR3 nucleotide sequence: TGCAGCGTTGGGACAGGGGTGGATCAGCCCCAGCATTTT.

This clonotype has at least ten counts. J is TRBJ1-1 and V is TRBV12-3 or TRBV12-4, with a tentative D call TRBD1 (5 bases). This CDR3 region has 15 residues. Trimming removed 5 bases from V and 3 bases from J, with 16 bases in between. CDR3 bases: TGTGCCAGCAGTATCACAGGAAAAGGGGACACTGAAGCTTTCTTT. Protein product: CASSITGKGDTEAFF.

This clonotype was picked up a small number of times. This sequence joins TRBV7-9 and TRBJ2-1; D gene ambiguous. Trimming left V 5 bases short and J 8 bases short, with 13 bases between. The CDR3 has 13 residues. CDR1 is SEHNR, CDR2 FQNEAQ, per germline (reference sequence). The CDR3 nucleotides are TGTGCCAGCAGCCAACCAAAACCCGATGAGCAGTTCTTC. It specifies CASSQPKPDEQFF.

A few counts support this clonotype. The chain recombines TRBV7-6 with TRBJ1-4; D possibly corresponds to TRBD1 (5 bases). Germline CDR1 and CDR2: SGHVS and FNYEAQ. CDR3 size: 15 residues. V was cut by 5 bases and J by 7 bases, with 17 bases left in between. The DNA for the CDR3 is TGTGCCAGCAGCCGACTGGGGGAGGAGAGTGAAAAACTGTTTTTT. This encodes CASSRLGEESEKLFF. The full variable domain, rest sourced from reference TRBV7-6 and TRBJ1-4, is GAGVSQSPRYKVTKRGQDVALRCDPISGHVSLYWYRQALGQGPEFLTYFNYEAQQDKSGLPNDRFSAERPEGSISTLTIQRTEQRDSAMYRCASSRLGEESEKLFFGSGTQLSVL.

The chain couples TRBV28 to TRBJ2-5; 11 positions agree with TRBD2. The V and J ends lost 4 bases and 5 bases, in that order; junction bases with no gene match: 3. Germline values: CDR1 MDHEN, CDR2 SYDVKM. The CDR3 totals 14 residues. The chain's CDR3 is CASSSRTSGETQYF. Written as DNA, the CDR3 is TGTGCCAGCAGTTCGCGGACTAGCGGGGAGACCCAGTACTTC.